What follows describes a single TCR beta chain. Its antigen is as yet unknown. The protocol was immunoSEQ multiplex PCR, while the TCRdb copy is restricted to in-frame clones and leaves out a portion. The table lists fewer than 120,000 clones, around 93% of them singletons. These data belong to a study of graft-versus-host responses after intestinal transplantation. Study at large: Each of the recipients got a multivisceral, liver-intestinal, or isolated intestinal transplant.

Study-wide results and limits: Levels of circulating GvH clones at their peak were associated with early post-transplant HvG declines.

CDR3 length: 13 residues. CDR1 and CDR2 (germline): MNHNS, SASEGT. The V segment lost 6 bases and the J segment 7 bases; nucleotides outside the gene matches: 6. V gene TRBV6-1 combines with J gene TRBJ1-5; 7 nucleotides line up with TRBD1. This sample comprised unstimulated CD8+ T cells sorted from spleen or lymph node cells, obtained before intestinal transplant. This receptor was obtained from a human donor who received an intestinal transplant. DNA for the CDR3: TGTGCCAGCAGACGACAGGGTGGACAGCCCCAGCATTTT. Amino acids: CASRRQGGQPQHF.